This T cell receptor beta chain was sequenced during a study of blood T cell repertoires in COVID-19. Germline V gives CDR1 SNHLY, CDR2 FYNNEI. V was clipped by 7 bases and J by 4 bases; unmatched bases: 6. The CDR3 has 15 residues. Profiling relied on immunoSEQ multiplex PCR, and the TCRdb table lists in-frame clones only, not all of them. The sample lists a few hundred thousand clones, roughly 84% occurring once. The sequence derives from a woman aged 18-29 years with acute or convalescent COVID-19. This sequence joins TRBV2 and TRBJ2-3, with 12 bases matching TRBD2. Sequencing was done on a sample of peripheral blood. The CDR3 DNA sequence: TGTGCCAGCAACCCGACTAGCGGGAGCGCAGATACGCAGTATTTT. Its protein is CASNPTSGSADTQYF. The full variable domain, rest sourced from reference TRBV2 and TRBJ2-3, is EPEVTQTPSHQVTQMGQEVILRCVPISNHLYFYWYRQILGQKVEFLVSFYNNEISEKSEIFDDQFSVERPDGSNFTLKIRSTKLEDSAMYFCASNPTSGSADTQYFGPGTRLTVL.